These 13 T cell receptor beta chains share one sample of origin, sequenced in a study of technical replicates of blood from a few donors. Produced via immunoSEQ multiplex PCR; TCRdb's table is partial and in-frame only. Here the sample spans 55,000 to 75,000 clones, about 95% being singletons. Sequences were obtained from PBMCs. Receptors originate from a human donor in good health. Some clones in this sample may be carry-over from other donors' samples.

DNA for the CDR3: TGTGCCAGCAGCTTAGAGGGTCGGGCGGGAGGTAGGTTCAATGAGCAGTTCTTC. Translation gives CASSLEGRAGGRFNEQFF. The genes are TRBV7-8 and TRBJ2-1; 8 nucleotides line up with TRBD2. Germline trimming cut 1 base from V and 6 bases from J; bases unmatched to any gene: 14. The CDR3 has 18 amino acids. The germline V gene has CDR1 SGHVS and CDR2 FQNEAQ.

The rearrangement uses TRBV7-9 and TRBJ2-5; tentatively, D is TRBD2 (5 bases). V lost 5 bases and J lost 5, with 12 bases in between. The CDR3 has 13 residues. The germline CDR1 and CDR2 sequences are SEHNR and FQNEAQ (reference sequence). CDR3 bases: TGTGCCAGCAGCCCCACTAGGCCTGAGACCCAGTACTTC. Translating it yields CASSPTRPETQYF.

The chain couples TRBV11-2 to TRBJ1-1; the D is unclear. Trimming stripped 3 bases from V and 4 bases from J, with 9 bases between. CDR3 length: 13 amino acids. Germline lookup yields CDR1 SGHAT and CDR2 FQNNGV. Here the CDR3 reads CASSLTRGTEAFF. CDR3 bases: TGTGCCAGCAGCTTGACACGGGGCACTGAAGCTTTCTTT. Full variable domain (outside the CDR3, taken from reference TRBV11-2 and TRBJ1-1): EAGVAQSPRYKIIEKRQSVAFWCNPISGHATLYWYQQILGQGPKLLIQFQNNGVVDDSQLPKDRFSAERLKGVDSTLKIQPAKLEDSAVYLCASSLTRGTEAFFGQGTRLTVV.

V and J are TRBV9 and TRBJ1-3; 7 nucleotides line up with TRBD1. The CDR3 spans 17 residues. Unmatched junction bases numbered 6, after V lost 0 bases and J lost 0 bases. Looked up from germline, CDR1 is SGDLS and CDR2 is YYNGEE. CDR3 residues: CASSVGQGTYSGNTIYF. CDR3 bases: TGTGCCAGCAGCGTAGGACAGGGAACGTACTCTGGAAACACCATATATTTT.

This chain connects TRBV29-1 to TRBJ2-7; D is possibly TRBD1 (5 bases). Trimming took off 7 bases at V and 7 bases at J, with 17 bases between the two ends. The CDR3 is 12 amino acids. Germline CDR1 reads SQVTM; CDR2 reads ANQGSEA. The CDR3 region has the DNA TGCAGCGCCCATTGGACATCAGGGGAGCAGTACTTC. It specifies CSAHWTSGEQYF.

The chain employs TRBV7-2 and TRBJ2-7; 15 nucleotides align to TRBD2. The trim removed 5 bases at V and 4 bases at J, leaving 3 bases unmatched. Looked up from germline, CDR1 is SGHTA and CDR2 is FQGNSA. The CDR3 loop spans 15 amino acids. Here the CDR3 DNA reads TGTGCCAGCAGCGGGACTAGCGGGAGGCATTACGAGCAGTACTTC. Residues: CASSGTSGRHYEQYF.

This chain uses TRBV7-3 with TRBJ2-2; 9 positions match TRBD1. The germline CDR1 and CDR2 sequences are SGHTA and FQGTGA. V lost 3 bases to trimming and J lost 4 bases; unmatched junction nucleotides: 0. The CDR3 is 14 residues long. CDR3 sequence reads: CASSLDRGTGELFF. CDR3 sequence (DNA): TGTGCCAGCAGCTTGGACAGGGGCACCGGGGAGCTGTTTTTT.

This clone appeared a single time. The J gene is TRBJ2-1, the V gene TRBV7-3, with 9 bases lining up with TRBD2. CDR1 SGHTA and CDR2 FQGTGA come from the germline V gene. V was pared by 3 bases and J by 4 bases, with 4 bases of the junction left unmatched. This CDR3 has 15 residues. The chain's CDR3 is CASSFQAGGYNEQFF. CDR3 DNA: TGTGCCAGCAGCTTCCAAGCGGGAGGTTACAATGAGCAGTTCTTC.

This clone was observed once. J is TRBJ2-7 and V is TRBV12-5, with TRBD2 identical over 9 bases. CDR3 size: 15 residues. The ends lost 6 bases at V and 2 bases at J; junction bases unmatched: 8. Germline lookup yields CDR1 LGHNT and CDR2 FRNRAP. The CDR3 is CASGRPRGGAYEQYF. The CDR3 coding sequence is TGTGCTAGTGGACGACCTCGCGGGGGGGCCTACGAGCAGTACTTC.

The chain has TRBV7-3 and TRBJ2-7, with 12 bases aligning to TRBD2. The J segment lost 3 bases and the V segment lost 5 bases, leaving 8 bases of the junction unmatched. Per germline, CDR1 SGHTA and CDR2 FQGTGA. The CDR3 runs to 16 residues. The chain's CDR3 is CASSRGPLAGGYEQYF. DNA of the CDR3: TGTGCCAGCAGCCGCGGCCCACTAGCGGGGGGCTACGAGCAGTACTTC.

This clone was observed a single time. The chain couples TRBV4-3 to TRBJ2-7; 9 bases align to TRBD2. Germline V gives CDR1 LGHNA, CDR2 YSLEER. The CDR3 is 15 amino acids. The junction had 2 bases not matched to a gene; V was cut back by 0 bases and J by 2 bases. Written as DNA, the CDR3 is TGCGCCAGCAGCCAAGATCTAGCGGGGACCTACGAGCAGTACTTC. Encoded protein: CASSQDLAGTYEQYF.

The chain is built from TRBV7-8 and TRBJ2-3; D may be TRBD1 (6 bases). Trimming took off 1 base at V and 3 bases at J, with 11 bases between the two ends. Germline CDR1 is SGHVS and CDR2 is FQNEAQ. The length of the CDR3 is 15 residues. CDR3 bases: TGTGCCAGCAGCTTAGGCCTGGGGGCGACAGATACGCAGTATTTT. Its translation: CASSLGLGATDTQYF.

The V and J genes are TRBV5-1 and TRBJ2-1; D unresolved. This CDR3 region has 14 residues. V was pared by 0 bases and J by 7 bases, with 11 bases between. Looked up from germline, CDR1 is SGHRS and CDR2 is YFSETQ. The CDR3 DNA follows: TGCGCCAGCAGCTTGGGTAGCCTTGGAAATGAGCAGTTCTTC. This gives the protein CASSLGSLGNEQFF. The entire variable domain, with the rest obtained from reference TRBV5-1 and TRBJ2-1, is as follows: KAGVTQTPRYLIKTRGQQVTLSCSPISGHRSVSWYQQTPGQGLQFLFEYFSETQRNKGNFPGRFSGRQFSNSRSEMNVSTLELGDSALYLCASSLGSLGNEQFFGPGTRLTVL.